The clone carrying this TCR beta chain was seen more than once but under ten times. After removal of 5 bases from V and 0 bases from J, the junction contained 13 bases not matched to a gene. CDR3 length equals 18 residues. CDR1 and CDR2 (germline): SEHNR, FQNEAQ (reference sequence). In the source study's methods: Estimated nucleated cell counts came from reference gene primer amplification. Clones were read by immunoSEQ multiplex PCR, and TCRdb kept only the in-frame ones, dropping some. The V and J calls and the clone size are those of that table, but D and trimming were determined from the DNA. The sample carries around 59,000 clones, about 70% recorded once. The data stem from a study of blood T cell repertoires in COVID-19. Study-wide context: Both acute and convalescent COVID-19 samples were obtained from the United States, Italy and Spain.

This TCR derives from a woman aged 45-65 years with active or convalescent COVID-19. What was sequenced was peripheral blood. The chain combines TRBV7-9 with TRBJ2-3, with 8 bases aligning to TRBD2. Here the CDR3 reads CASSGYSPGTRSTDTQYF. The CDR3 DNA reads TGTGCCAGCAGCGGGTACAGTCCCGGGACTAGGAGCACAGATACGCAGTATTTT.